What follows is one TCR beta chain and its context. Original data processing: Scientists estimated how many nucleated cells there were by amplifying reference gene primers. Sequenced by immunoSEQ multiplex PCR; TCRdb stores in-frame clones only, minus some. The V and J calls and clone size come from that table; D and trimming were worked out from the DNA. Altogether under 400,000 clones are present, around 86% being singletons, with the ten largest covering about 4.2%. The data are from a study of blood T cell repertoires in COVID-19. Across the study: Samples came from the United States, Italy and Spain, spanning acute and convalescent COVID-19. Sources were T cells, B-cell-depleted T cells, or PBMCs; the material itself was cDNA or gDNA.

Trimming shortened V by 1 base and J by 0 bases, and 13 bases separated the two germline ends. Germline V CDR1 and CDR2: LGHNA, YSLEER. The CDR3 runs 17 residues. Researchers sorted participants into cohorts using their self-reported clinical history. The chain links TRBV4-3 to TRBJ1-3; D is ambiguous. Sequences were obtained from PBMCs or T cells enriched from blood (not recorded which). The source of this sequence is a woman aged 40-49 years with acute COVID-19. The CDR3 region is CASSQGEGGFSGNTIYF. For the CDR3, the DNA is TGCGCCAGCAGCCAAGGAGAGGGAGGGTTCTCTGGAAACACCATATATTTT.